This TCR beta chain was sequenced during a study of shared clonotypes between healthy human individuals. Libraries were prepared by immunoSEQ multiplex PCR; TCRdb keeps only in-frame clonotypes and omits some of them. The table includes over a million clones, approximately 98.5% detected once. As regards this clone: Other DNA sequences in the sample encode the same CDR3.

The germline gives CDR1 SGHRS, CDR2 YFSETQ. The CDR3 has 14 residues. The J segment lost 1 base and the V segment lost 4 bases, leaving 3 bases of the junction unmatched. The sequencing sample was made of naive CD4+ T cells sorted from blood. Subset of the sample: CD45RA+ positively selected. V and J are TRBV5-1 and TRBJ2-7; 9 bases are a match to TRBD1. The receptor was isolated from a man aged 25 to 40 in good health. The CDR3 DNA reads TGCGCCAGCAGCAAAGGACAGGGGTCCTACGAGCAGTACTTC. As protein: CASSKGQGSYEQYF.